This T cell receptor (beta chain) was retrieved from a study of shared clonotypes between healthy human individuals. Regarding the study as a whole: Generally, naive subsets came out with larger estimated richness than memory subsets.

The CDR3 runs to 15 residues. Germline lookup yields CDR1 SGHTA and CDR2 FQGTGA. V was trimmed by 4 bases and J by 8 bases, leaving 17 bases between them. The assay was immunoSEQ multiplex PCR, and TCRdb's table has in-frame clones only and misses some. Of more than 900,000 clones in the sample, around 78% were seen once. Concerning this clone: Its cognate antigen is unknown.

The rearrangement links TRBV7-3 to TRBJ1-4; D is possibly TRBD1 (6 bases). The sequence was collected from a man younger than 35 in good health. Some clones in this sample may be carry-over from other donors' samples. The source material was memory CD4+ T cells from PBMCs. The subset here: CD45RA-negative fraction. The chain's CDR3 is CASSSTGLEGEKLFF. The CDR3 DNA reads TGTGCCAGCAGCTCCACAGGGTTAGAAGGCGAAAAACTGTTTTTT.